Below, one T cell receptor beta chain is given with its context. The antigen is not known. Through a sample-barcoded 5' primer and a J-beta primer mix, a second PCR was run for roughly 6 to 11 cycles. TCRdb recomputed calls from the 5' RACE reads with MiXCR, one row per CDR3 protein. The table records about 1.7 million distinct CDR3 sequences, 28% of them present only once. These data belong to a study of blood T cells in healthy people across ages. The length of the CDR3 is 14 residues. Germline V gives CDR1 KGHDR, CDR2 SFDVKD. Study findings and constraints: Unsorted PBMCs blocked a conclusive comparison of naive and antigen-experienced cells.

The receptor was isolated from a woman in her thirties in good health. This chain links TRBV24-1 with TRBJ2-1; the match to TRBD2 covers 7 bases. The J call is in doubt because the DNA end fits TRBJ2-7 better. The sample was blood. The CDR3 reads CATSPPGGTNEQYF. The CDR3 DNA is TGTGCCACCAGTCCCCCCGGGGGGACCAATGAGCAGTACTTC.